This T cell receptor beta chain was sequenced during a study of Ad26.COV2.S vaccination and SARS-CoV-2 variants. Assay used: immunoSEQ multiplex PCR; TCRdb lists only in-frame clones, some missing. In the table there are approximately 400,000 clones, under 95% of which are singletons. This CDR3 has 20 amino acids. Trimming stripped 0 bases from V and 0 bases from J, with 19 bases between. Germline CDR1 and CDR2: SGHRS and YFSETQ. The sequence was collected from a human donor who had recovered from COVID-19. The chain uses TRBV5-1 and TRBJ2-6; perhaps D is TRBD1 or TRBD2 (5 bases each). Source: peripheral blood, taken after recovery from COVID-19. The CDR3: CASSLATRGSPSSGANVLTF. The CDR3 DNA sequence: TGCGCCAGCAGCTTGGCAACGAGGGGCAGCCCTAGCTCTGGGGCCAACGTCCTGACTTTC.